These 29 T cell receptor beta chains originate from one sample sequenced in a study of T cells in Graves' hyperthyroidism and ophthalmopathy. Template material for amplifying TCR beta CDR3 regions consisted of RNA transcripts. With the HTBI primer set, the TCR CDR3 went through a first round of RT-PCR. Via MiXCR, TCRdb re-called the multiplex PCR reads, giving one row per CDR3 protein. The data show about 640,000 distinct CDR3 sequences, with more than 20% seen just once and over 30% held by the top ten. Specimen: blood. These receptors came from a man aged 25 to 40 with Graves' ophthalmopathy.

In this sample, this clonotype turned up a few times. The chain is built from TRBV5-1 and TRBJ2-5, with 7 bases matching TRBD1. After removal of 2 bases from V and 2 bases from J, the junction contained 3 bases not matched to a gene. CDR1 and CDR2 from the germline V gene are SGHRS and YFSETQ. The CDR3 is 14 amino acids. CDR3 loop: CASSLGDRQETQYF. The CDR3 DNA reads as TGCGCCAGCAGCTTAGGGGACAGACAAGAGACCCAGTACTTC.

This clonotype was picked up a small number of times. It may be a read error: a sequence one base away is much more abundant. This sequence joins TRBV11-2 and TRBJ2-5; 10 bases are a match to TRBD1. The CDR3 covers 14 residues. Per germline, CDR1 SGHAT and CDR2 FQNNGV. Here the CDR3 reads CASSSRTGGETRYF. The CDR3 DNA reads TGTGCCAGCAGCTCTAGGACAGGGGGGGAGACCCGGTACTTC.

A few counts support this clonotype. The CDR3 DNA follows: TGTGCCATCAGTGAGTCGATACAGGGGGCTTGGACAGATACGCAGTATTTT. Translated, it gives CAISESIQGAWTDTQYF. The V gene is TRBV10-3, the J gene TRBJ2-3; 9 nucleotides agree with TRBD1. V shed 0 bases and J 3 bases; nucleotides not matched to a gene: 7. Germline CDR1 is ENHRY and CDR2 is SYGVKD. The CDR3 consists of 17 residues.

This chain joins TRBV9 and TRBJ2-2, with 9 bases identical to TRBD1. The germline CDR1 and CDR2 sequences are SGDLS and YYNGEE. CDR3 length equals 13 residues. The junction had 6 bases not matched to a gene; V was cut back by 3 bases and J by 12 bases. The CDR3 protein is CASSGYRGQQLFF. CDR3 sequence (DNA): TGTGCCAGCAGCGGGTACAGGGGGCAGCAGCTGTTTTTT.

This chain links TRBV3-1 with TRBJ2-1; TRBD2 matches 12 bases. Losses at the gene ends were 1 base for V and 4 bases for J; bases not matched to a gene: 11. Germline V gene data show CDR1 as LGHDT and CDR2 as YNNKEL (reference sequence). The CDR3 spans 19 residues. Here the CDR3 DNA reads TGTGCCAGCAGCCAAGGTGGTTTGGGCCTAGCGGGAGGGTACAATGAGCAGTTCTTC. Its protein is CASSQGGLGLAGGYNEQFF.

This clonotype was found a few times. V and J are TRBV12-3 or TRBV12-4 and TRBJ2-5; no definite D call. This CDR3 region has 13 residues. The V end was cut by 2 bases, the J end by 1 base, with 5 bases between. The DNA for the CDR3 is TGTGCCAGCAGTTTACCCCTCCAAGAGACCCAGTACTTC. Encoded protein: CASSLPLQETQYF.

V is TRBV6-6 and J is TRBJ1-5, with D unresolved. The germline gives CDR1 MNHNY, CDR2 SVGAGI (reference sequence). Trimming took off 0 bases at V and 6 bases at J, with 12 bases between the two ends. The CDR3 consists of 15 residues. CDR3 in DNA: TGTGCCAGCAGTTACTCGCGGCAGGATAGTCAGCCCCAGCATTTT. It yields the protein CASSYSRQDSQPQHF.

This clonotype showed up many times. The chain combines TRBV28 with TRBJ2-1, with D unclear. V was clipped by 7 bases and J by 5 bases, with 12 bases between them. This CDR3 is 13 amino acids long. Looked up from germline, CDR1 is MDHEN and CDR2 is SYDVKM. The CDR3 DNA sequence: TGTGCCAGCAACCTCCCTCAGGACAATGAGCAGTTCTTC. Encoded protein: CASNLPQDNEQFF.

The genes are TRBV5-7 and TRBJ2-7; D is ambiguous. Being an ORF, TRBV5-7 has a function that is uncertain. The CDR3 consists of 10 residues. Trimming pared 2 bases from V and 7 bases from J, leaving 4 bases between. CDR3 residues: CASSFLEQYF. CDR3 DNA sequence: TGTGCCAGCAGCTTCTTGGAGCAGTACTTC.

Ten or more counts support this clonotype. DNA of the CDR3: TGTGCCAGTGCAAAACAGCAGAACACTGAAGCTTTCTTT. Translated: CASAKQQNTEAFF. V gene TRBV28 combines with J gene TRBJ1-1, with D uncertain. Germline V CDR1 and CDR2: MDHEN, SYDVKM. Trimming removed 9 bases from V and 1 base from J, with 12 bases in between. The length of the CDR3 is 13 residues.

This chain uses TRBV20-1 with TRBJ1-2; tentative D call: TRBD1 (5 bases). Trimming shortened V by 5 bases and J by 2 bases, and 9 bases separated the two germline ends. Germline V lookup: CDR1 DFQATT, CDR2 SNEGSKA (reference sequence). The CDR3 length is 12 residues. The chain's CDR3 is CSAGTANYGYTF. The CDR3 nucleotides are TGCAGTGCTGGGACGGCGAACTATGGCTACACCTTC.

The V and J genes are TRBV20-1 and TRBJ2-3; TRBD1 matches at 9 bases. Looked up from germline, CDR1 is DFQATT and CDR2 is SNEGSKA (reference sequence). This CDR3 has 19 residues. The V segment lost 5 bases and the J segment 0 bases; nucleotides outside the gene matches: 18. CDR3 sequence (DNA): TGCAGTGCTCCACCGGGGGACAGGGAATCCCACCCTAGCACAGATACGCAGTATTTT. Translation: CSAPPGDRESHPSTDTQYF.

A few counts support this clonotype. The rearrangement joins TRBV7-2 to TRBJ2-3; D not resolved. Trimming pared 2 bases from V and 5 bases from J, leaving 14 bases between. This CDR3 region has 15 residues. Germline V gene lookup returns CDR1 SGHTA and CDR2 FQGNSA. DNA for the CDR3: TGTGCCAGCAGCTTAAGCCGCCACGCCGGAGATACGCAGTATTTT. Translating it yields CASSLSRHAGDTQYF.

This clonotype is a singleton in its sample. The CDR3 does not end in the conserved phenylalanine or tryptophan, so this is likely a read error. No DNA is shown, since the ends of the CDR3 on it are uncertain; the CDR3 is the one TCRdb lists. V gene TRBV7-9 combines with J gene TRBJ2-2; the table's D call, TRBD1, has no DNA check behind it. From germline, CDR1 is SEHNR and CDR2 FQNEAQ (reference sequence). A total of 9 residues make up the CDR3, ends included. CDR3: CASSSPSGT.

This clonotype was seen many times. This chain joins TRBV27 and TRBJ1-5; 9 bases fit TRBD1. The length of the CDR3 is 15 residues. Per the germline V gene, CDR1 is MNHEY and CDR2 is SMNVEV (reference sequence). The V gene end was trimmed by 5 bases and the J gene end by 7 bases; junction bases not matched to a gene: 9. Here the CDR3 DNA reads TGTGCCAGCAGTCTTACAGGGGGCGCGGGGCAGCCCCAGCATTTT. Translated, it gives CASSLTGGAGQPQHF.

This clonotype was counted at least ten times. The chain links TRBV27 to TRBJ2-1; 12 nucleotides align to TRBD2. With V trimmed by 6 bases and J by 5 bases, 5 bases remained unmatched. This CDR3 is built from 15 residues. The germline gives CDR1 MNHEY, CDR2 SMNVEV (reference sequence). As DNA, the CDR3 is TGTGCCAGCAGCCTAGCGGGAGGGATACACAATGAGCAGTTCTTC. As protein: CASSLAGGIHNEQFF.

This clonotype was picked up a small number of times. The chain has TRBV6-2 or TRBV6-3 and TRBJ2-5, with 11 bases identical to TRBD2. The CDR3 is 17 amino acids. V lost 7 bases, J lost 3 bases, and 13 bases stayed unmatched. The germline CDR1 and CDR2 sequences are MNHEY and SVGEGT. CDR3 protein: CASTPLLAGGPEETQYF. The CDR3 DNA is TGTGCCAGCACCCCGTTGTTAGCGGGAGGGCCGGAAGAGACCCAGTACTTC.

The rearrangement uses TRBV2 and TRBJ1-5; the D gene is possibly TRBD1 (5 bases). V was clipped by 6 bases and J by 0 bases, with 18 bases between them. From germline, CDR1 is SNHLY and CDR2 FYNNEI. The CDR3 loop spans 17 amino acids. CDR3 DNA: TGTGCCAGCAGCGGGGATGGGGGTTTAGCTAGCAATCAGCCCCAGCATTTT. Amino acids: CASSGDGGLASNQPQHF.

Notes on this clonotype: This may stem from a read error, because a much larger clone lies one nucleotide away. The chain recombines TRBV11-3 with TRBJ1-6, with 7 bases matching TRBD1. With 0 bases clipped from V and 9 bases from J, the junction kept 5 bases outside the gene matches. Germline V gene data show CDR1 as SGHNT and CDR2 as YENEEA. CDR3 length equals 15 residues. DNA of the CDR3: TGTGCCAGCAGCTTAGAGCCGGGACAGAGTTCACCCCTCCACTTT. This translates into CASSLEPGQSSPLHF.

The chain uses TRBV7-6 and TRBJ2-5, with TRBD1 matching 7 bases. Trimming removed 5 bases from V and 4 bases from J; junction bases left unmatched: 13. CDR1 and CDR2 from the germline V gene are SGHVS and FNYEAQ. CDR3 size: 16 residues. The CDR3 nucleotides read TGTGCCAGCAGCATAGGGGGCATAGGATTCGGAGAGACCCAGTACTTC. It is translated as CASSIGGIGFGETQYF.

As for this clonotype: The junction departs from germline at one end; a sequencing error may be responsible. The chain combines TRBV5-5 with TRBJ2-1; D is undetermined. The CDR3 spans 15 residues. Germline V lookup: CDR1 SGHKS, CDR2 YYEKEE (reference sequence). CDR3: CASSQEPSSYNEQFF. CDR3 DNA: TGCGCCAGCAGCCAAGAGCCGAGCTCCTACAATGAGCAGTTCTTC.

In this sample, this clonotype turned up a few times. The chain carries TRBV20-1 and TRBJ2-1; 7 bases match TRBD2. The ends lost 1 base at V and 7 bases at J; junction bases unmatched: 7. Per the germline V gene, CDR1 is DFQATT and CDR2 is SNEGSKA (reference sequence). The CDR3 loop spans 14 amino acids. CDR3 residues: CSARAAGARNEQFF. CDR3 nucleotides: TGCAGTGCTAGAGCGGCGGGAGCGCGGAATGAGCAGTTCTTC.

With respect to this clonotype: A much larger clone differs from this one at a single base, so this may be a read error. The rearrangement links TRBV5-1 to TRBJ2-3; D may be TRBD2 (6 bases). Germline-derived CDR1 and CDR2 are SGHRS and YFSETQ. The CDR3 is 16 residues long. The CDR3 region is CASSPGTLTSTDTRYF. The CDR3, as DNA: TGCGCCAGCAGCCCTGGGACTTTAACTAGCACAGATACGCGGTATTTT. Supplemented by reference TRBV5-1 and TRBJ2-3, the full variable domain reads KAGVTQTPRYLIKTRGQQVTLSCSPISGHRSVSWYQQTPGQGLQFLFEYFSETQRNKGNFPGRFSGRQFSNSRSEMNVSTLELGDSALYLCASSPGTLTSTDTRYFGPGTRLTVL.

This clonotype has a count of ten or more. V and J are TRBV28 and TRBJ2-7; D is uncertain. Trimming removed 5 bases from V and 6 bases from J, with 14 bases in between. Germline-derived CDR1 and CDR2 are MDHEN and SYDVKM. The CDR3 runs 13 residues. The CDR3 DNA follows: TGTGCCAGCAGTCCCCCCCAGCTACGCGAGCAGTACTTC. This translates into CASSPPQLREQYF.

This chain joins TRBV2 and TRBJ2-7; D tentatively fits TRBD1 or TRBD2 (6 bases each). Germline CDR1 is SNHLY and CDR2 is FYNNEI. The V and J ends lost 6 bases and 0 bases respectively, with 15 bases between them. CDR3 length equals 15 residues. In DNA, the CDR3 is TGTGCCAGCAGGGGGACAAGGGACTCCTCCTACGAGCAGTACTTC. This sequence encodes CASRGTRDSSYEQYF.

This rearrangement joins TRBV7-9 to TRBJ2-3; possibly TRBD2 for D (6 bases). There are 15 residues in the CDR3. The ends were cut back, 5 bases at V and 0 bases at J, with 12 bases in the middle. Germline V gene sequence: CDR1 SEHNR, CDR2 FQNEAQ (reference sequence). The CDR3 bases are TGTGCCAGCAGCCATGGACTATCAAGCACAGATACGCAGTATTTT. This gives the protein CASSHGLSSTDTQYF.

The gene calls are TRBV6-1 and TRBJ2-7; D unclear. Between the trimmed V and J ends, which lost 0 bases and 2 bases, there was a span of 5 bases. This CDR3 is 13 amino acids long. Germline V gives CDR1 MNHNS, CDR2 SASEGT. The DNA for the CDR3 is TGTGCCAGCAGTGAAGCGGGGACCTACGAGCAGTACTTC. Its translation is CASSEAGTYEQYF.

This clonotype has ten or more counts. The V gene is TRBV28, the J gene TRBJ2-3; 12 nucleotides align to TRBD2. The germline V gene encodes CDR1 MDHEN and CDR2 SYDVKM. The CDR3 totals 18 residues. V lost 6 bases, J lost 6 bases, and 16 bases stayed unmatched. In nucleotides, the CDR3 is TGTGCCAGCAGATTGGGGCCCCCGACTAGCGGGAGTTCTGATACGCAGTATTTT. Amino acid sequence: CASRLGPPTSGSSDTQYF.

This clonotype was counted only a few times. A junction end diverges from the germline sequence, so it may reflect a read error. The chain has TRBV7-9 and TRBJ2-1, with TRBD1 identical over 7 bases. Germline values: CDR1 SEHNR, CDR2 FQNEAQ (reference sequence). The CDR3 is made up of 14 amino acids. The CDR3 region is CASSPPGQYNEQSF. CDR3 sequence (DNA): TGTGCCAGCAGCCCCCCGGGACAGTACAATGAGCAGTCCTTC.